A selection of T cell receptor beta chains follows, all from one sample in a study of T cells in Graves' hyperthyroidism and ophthalmopathy. TCRdb independently ran MiXCR on the multiplex PCR reads; one entry per CDR3 protein. The repertoire has 450,000 to 500,000 distinct CDR3 sequences, under 25% of them found once; the top ten carry 45% to 50%. Sequencing input: blood. These receptors all stem from a woman in her seventies with Graves' ophthalmopathy. The CDR3 runs from the conserved cysteine through the conserved F or W. A D gene is named only where the DNA matches it firmly. Where a row states a size, it is once, few, many or the class of an expanded clone; other rows omit it.

V: TRBV29-1; size: NA; J: TRBJ1-1; D: NA; CDR3: CSVAPEAFF; DNA: TGCAGCGTTGCCCCTGAAGCTTTCTTT
V: TRBV6-1; size: NA; J: TRBJ2-7; D: NA; CDR3: CASSPWGTPSDEQYF; DNA: TGTGCCAGCAGCCCCTGGGGGACCCCGAGCGACGAGCAGTACTTC
V: TRBV6-1; size: few; J: TRBJ2-3; D: NA; CDR3: CASRTVDTQYF; DNA: TGTGCCAGTAGGACGGTAGATACGCAGTATTTT
V: TRBV7-2; size: many; J: TRBJ2-4; D: TRBD1; CDR3: CASSLAGTDIQYF; DNA: TGTGCCAGCAGCTTAGCGGGGACAGACATTCAGTACTTC
V: TRBV2; size: NA; J: TRBJ2-6; D: NA; CDR3: CASSQDTTGSNVLTF; DNA: TGTGCCAGCAGCCAGGACACGACAGGCTCCAACGTCCTGACTTTC
V: TRBV20-1; size: few; J: TRBJ2-1; D: TRBD2; CDR3: CSAIISGRENEQFF; DNA: TGCAGTGCTATAATATCCGGGAGGGAGAATGAGCAGTTCTTC
V: TRBV7-2; size: many; J: TRBJ2-3; D: NA; CDR3: CASSLGTFGTQYF; DNA: TGTGCCAGCAGCTTAGGGACCTTCGGAACGCAGTATTTT
V: TRBV4-3; size: NA; J: TRBJ2-1; D: TRBD2; CDR3: CASSQGASGRGGEQFF; DNA: TGCGCCAGCAGCCAAGGTGCTAGCGGGAGAGGTGGTGAGCAGTTCTTC
V: TRBV30; size: many; J: TRBJ2-1; D: TRBD1; CDR3: CAWSKGQGAYNEQFF; DNA: TGTGCCTGGAGTAAGGGGCAGGGGGCATACAATGAGCAGTTCTTC
V: TRBV4-3; size: few; J: TRBJ1-1; D: TRBD1; CDR3: CASRPGQPNTEAFF; DNA: TGCGCCAGCAGACCGGGACAGCCGAACACTGAAGCTTTCTTT
V: TRBV9; size: few; J: TRBJ1-1; D: NA; CDR3: CASSVGRQVTEAFF; DNA: TGTGCCAGCAGCGTAGGGCGTCAAGTCACTGAAGCTTTCTTT
V: TRBV11-3; size: NA; J: TRBJ2-2; D: TRBD1; CDR3: CASSPIMGQSSGELFF; DNA: TGTGCCAGCAGCCCTATAATGGGACAGTCAAGCGGGGAGCTGTTTTTT
V: TRBV24-1; size: NA; J: TRBJ2-5; D: TRBD1; CDR3: CATSNSSPGGGETQYF; DNA: TGTGCCACCAGTAATTCTTCCCCAGGGGGTGGGGAGACCCAGTACTTC
V: TRBV5-1; size: few; J: TRBJ2-7; D: TRBD2; CDR3: CASSLEVAGGEQYF; DNA: TGCGCCAGCAGCTTGGAAGTAGCGGGAGGCGAGCAGTACTTC
V: TRBV12-3/TRBV12-4; size: many; J: TRBJ1-6; D: NA; CDR3: CASSFMAGDSPLHF; DNA: TGTGCCAGCAGTTTTATGGCAGGGGATTCACCCCTCCACTTT
V: TRBV5-1; size: few; J: TRBJ2-3; D: TRBD2; CDR3: CASSSGGGRAVNTQYF; DNA: TGCGCCAGCAGCTCCGGCGGCGGGAGGGCCGTGAATACGCAGTATTTT
V: TRBV19; size: NA; J: TRBJ2-1; D: NA; CDR3: CASRSFQGGTYNEQFF; DNA: TGTGCCAGTAGATCTTTTCAGGGGGGAACCTACAATGAGCAGTTCTTC